This passage covers 18 T cell receptor beta chains from one sample sequenced in a study of blood T cell repertoires in COVID-19. The repertoire was sequenced with immunoSEQ multiplex PCR; TCRdb's copy has only in-frame clones and lacks some. The table shows about 100,000 clones, with more than 70% occurring only once. The sequencing sample was made of peripheral blood. The receptor source for this set is a man aged 35 to 55 with active or convalescent COVID-19.

V gene TRBV4-1 combines with J gene TRBJ1-3, with TRBD1 as a possible D gene (5 bases). The CDR3 has 16 residues. Germline CDR1 and CDR2: MGHRA and YSYEKL. With 0 bases removed from V and 4 bases from J, the gap between germline ends came to 13 bases. The CDR3 DNA follows: TGCGCCAGCAGCCAAGAGTCCGGGGGGAGAGGAAACACCATATATTTT. This translates into CASSQESGGRGNTIYF.

This chain links TRBV30 with TRBJ1-1, with 7 bases lining up with TRBD1. Per the germline V gene, CDR1 is GTSNPN and CDR2 is SVGIG (reference sequence). The CDR3 is made up of 12 amino acids. The V gene end was trimmed by 8 bases and the J gene end by 8 bases; junction bases not matched to a gene: 11. CDR3 in amino acids: CARNRGPGEAFF. The CDR3, as DNA: TGTGCCAGAAACAGGGGCCCCGGGGAAGCTTTCTTT. Supplemented by reference TRBV30 and TRBJ1-1, the full variable domain reads SQTIHQWPATLVQPVGSPLSLECTVEGTSNPNLYWYRQAAGRGLQLLFYSVGIGQISSEVPQNLSASRPQDRQFILSSKKLLLSDSGFYLCARNRGPGEAFFGQGTRLTVV.

The gene calls are TRBV7-2 and TRBJ2-7, with 8 nucleotides matching TRBD2. V lost 1 base to trimming and J lost 4 bases; unmatched junction nucleotides: 9. Germline lookup yields CDR1 SGHTA and CDR2 FQGNSA. The CDR3 extends over 16 amino acids. The CDR3 nucleotides are TGTGCCAGCAGCTTAGGGTCCCTAGCGGGTCGGTACGAGCAGTACTTC. It translates to CASSLGSLAGRYEQYF. The full variable domain, its missing parts supplied by reference TRBV7-2 and TRBJ2-7, is GAGVSQSPSNKVTEKGKDVELRCDPISGHTALYWYRQSLGQGLEFLIYFQGNSAPDKSGLPSDRFSAERTGGSVSTLTIQRTQQEDSAVYLCASSLGSLAGRYEQYFGPGTRLTVT.

V gene TRBV15 combines with J gene TRBJ2-1; 7 bases match TRBD1. Trimming at V came to 3 bases and at J to 4 bases, leaving 3 bases not matched to a gene. Germline CDR1 reads LNHNV; CDR2 reads YYDKDF (reference sequence). The CDR3 has 14 residues. As DNA, the CDR3 is TGTGCCACCAGCAGGGGGACAGCTTACAATGAGCAGTTCTTC. Translating gives CATSRGTAYNEQFF.

This sequence joins TRBV27 and TRBJ2-3; D gene unclear. There are 14 residues in the CDR3. V lost 3 bases, J lost 2 bases, and 9 bases lay in between. Germline V CDR1 and CDR2: MNHEY, SMNVEV (reference sequence). The DNA of the CDR3 is TGTGCCAGCAGTTTTACACCGAACACAGATACGCAGTATTTT. It translates to CASSFTPNTDTQYF.

The rearrangement joins TRBV18 to TRBJ1-1; the D is unclear. The V gene's germline CDR1 is KGHSH and CDR2 LQKENI. The CDR3 extends over 18 amino acids. V was trimmed by 3 bases and J by 1 base, leaving 21 bases between them. The CDR3 spells CASSPARMVGSRNTEAFF. In DNA form, the CDR3 reads TGTGCCAGCTCACCGGCCAGGATGGTAGGAAGTCGGAACACTGAAGCTTTCTTT.

The gene calls are TRBV6-4 and TRBJ1-4, with a tentative D call TRBD1 (5 bases). The germline gives CDR1 MRHNA, CDR2 SNTAGT. The CDR3 is made up of 16 amino acids. The V gene lost 1 base and the J gene lost 0 bases, with 9 bases spanning the gap. CDR3 sequence reads: CASSDFRVPTNEKLFF. CDR3 nucleotide sequence: TGTGCCAGCAGTGACTTCAGGGTCCCAACTAATGAAAAACTGTTTTTT.

V gene TRBV15 combines with J gene TRBJ1-1; D not certain. The CDR3 is 13 residues long. V lost 5 bases and J lost 0, with 7 bases in between. CDR1 and CDR2 from the germline V gene are LNHNV and YYDKDF (reference sequence). The CDR3 here is CATSRQMNTEAFF. The CDR3 coding sequence is TGTGCCACCAGCCGACAAATGAACACTGAAGCTTTCTTT.

This sequence joins TRBV27 and TRBJ2-1, with TRBD2 matching 9 bases. Per the germline V gene, CDR1 is MNHEY and CDR2 is SMNVEV (reference sequence). J gave up 4 bases and V 5 bases, and 3 bases lay outside the gene matches. CDR3 length equals 14 residues. The CDR3 spells CASSSTSGYNEQFF. Here the CDR3 DNA reads TGTGCCAGCAGTAGTACTAGCGGGTACAATGAGCAGTTCTTC.

The rearrangement uses TRBV28 and TRBJ1-3; 7 bases are shared with TRBD1. This CDR3 comprises 14 residues. Trimming at V came to 6 bases and at J to 2 bases, leaving 4 bases not matched to a gene. Germline CDR1 and CDR2: MDHEN and SYDVKM. The CDR3 protein is CASSLQGAGNTIYF. CDR3 DNA: TGTGCCAGCAGCCTCCAGGGGGCTGGAAACACCATATATTTT.

The chain recombines TRBV4-1 with TRBJ2-3; TRBD2 aligns across 7 bases. The CDR3 spans 15 residues. CDR1 is MGHRA and CDR2 is YSYEKL in the germline V gene. V trimming: 2 bases; J trimming: 2 bases; junction bases outside the gene matches: 4. The CDR3 region is CASSQRSGITDTQYF. Here the CDR3 DNA reads TGCGCCAGCAGCCAAAGAAGCGGGATCACAGATACGCAGTATTTT.

The chain carries TRBV27 and TRBJ2-1; D is possibly TRBD2 (6 bases). CDR3 size: 14 residues. Trimming took 3 bases from V and 7 from J, leaving 13 bases between them. The V gene's germline CDR1 is MNHEY and CDR2 SMNVEV (reference sequence). CDR3: CASSFGGTMNEQFF. The CDR3 DNA is TGTGCCAGCAGTTTCGGGGGTACGATGAATGAGCAGTTCTTC.

V and J are TRBV18 and TRBJ1-5; D call uncertain. Germline V gene lookup returns CDR1 KGHSH and CDR2 LQKENI. This CDR3 contains 12 residues. The V and J ends lost 4 bases and 2 bases respectively, with 3 bases between them. DNA of the CDR3: TGTGCCAGCTCACGAGGCAATCAGCCCCAGCATTTT. It codes for CASSRGNQPQHF.

The chain joins TRBV11-3 to TRBJ2-7, with 8 bases that match TRBD2. The germline CDR1 and CDR2 sequences are SGHNT and YENEEA. Trimming removed 5 bases from V and 1 base from J; junction bases left unmatched: 4. The CDR3 loop spans 14 amino acids. The DNA of the CDR3 is TGTGCCAGCAGCCCGGGAGGGGGATCCTACGAGCAGTACTTC. It codes for CASSPGGGSYEQYF.

The rearrangement links TRBV9 to TRBJ2-7; 12 bases fit TRBD2. Trimming removed 3 bases from V and 0 bases from J; junction bases left unmatched: 1. CDR1 is SGDLS and CDR2 is YYNGEE in the germline V gene. This CDR3 comprises 15 residues. CDR3 sequence (DNA): TGTGCCAGCAGCGAGGGACTAGCGGGCTCCTACGAGCAGTACTTC. Protein product: CASSEGLAGSYEQYF.

The CDR3 protein is CASSLTLVGNEQFF. In DNA, the CDR3 is TGTGCCAGCAGCTTAACACTAGTGGGCAATGAGCAGTTCTTC. The V call is TRBV7-2, the J call TRBJ2-1; perhaps TRBD2 as D (5 bases). Germline CDR1 SGHTA, CDR2 FQGNSA. V lost 2 bases and J lost 6, with 11 bases in between. This CDR3 is 14 amino acids long.

The V gene is TRBV5-4, the J gene TRBJ2-1; 12 bases are shared with TRBD2. J gave up 4 bases and V 0 bases, and 5 bases lay outside the gene matches. Germline CDR1 reads SGHNT; CDR2 reads YYREEE (reference sequence). CDR3 length: 17 amino acids. The CDR3 DNA is TGTGCCAGCAGCTTGGAGGGGCTAGCGGGAGGGTACAATGAGCAGTTCTTC. It encodes CASSLEGLAGGYNEQFF.

This clone was counted once. V gene TRBV9 combines with J gene TRBJ2-1; tentatively, D is TRBD2 (5 bases). Germline V gene sequence: CDR1 SGDLS, CDR2 YYNGEE. The CDR3 consists of 16 residues. The V end was cut by 0 bases, the J end by 2 bases, with 12 bases between. CDR3 in DNA: TGTGCCAGCAGCGTAGAGGCGGGTACTACCTACAATGAGCAGTTCTTC. Residues: CASSVEAGTTYNEQFF.